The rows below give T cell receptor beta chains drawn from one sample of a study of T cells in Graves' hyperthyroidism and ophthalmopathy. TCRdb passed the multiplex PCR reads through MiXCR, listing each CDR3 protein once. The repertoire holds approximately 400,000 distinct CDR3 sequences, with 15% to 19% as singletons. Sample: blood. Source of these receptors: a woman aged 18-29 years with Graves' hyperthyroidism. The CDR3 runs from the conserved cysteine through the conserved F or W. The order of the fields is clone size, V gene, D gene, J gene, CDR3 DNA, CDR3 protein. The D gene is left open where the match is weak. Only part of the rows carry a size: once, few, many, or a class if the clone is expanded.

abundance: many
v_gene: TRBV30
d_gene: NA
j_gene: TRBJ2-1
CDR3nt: TGTGCCTGGAGTAAACAGTCTAGCGACTCCAATGAGCAGTTCTTC
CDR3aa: CAWSKQSSDSNEQFF

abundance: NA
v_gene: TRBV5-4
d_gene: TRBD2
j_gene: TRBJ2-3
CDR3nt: TGTGCCAGCAGCTTGAGAAGCGGGGGGGCGTCGGATACGCAGTATTTT
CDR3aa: CASSLRSGGASDTQYF

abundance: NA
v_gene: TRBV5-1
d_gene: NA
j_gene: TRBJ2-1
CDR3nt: TGCGCCAGCAGCTTGGGACGAACGAGCTCCTACAATGAGCAGTTCTTC
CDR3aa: CASSLGRTSSYNEQFF

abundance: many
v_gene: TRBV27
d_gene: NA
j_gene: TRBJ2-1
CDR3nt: TGTGCCAGCAGTTTATCGGCGACTGGGGGCTACAATGAGCAGTTCTTC
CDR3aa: CASSLSATGGYNEQFF

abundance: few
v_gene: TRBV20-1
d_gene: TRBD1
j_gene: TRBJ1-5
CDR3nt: TGCAGTGCTAGACCGCGACAGGGAAAACAGCCCCAGCATTTT
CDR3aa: CSARPRQGKQPQHF

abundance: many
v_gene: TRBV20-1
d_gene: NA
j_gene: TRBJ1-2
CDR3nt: TGCAGTGCTAGAGAGCGGGGCCCTAACTATGGCTACACCTTC
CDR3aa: CSARERGPNYGYTF

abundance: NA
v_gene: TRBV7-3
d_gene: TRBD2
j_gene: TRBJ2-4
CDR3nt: TGTGCCAGCAGCTTGGGGGGAGGGACCATTCAGTACTTC
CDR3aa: CASSLGGGTIQYF

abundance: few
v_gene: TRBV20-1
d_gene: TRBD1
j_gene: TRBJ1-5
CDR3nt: TGCAGTGCTAGTAACAGGGGAAGCAATCAGCCCCAGCATTTT
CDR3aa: CSASNRGSNQPQHF

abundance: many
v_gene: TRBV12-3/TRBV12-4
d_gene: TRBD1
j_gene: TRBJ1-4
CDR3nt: TGTGCCAGCAGTTCGACAGGGGGGTACGAAAAACTGTTTTTT
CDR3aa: CASSSTGGYEKLFF

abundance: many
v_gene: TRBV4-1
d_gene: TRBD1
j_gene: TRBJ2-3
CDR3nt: TGCGCCAGCAGCCCAAAGGGGGCGGGCACAGATACGCAGTATTTT
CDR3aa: CASSPKGAGTDTQYF

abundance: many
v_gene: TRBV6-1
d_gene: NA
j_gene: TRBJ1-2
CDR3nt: TGTGCCAGCAGCAAAGCCAGCTTCTATGGCTACACCTTC
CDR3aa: CASSKASFYGYTF

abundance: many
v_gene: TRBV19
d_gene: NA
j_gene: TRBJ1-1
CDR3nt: TGTGCCAGTAGTTTAGGGGTCCTTTCGAACACTGAAGCTTTCTTT
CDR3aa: CASSLGVLSNTEAFF

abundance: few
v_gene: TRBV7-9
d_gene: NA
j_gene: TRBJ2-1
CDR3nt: TGTGCCAGCAGCTTAGGGAGGGACATATACAATGAGCAGTTCTTC
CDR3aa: CASSLGRDIYNEQFF

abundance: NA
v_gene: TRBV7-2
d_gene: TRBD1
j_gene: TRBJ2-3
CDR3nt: TGTGCCAGCAGCCTGCCGGGACAGCGCACAGATACGCAGTATTTT
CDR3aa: CASSLPGQRTDTQYF

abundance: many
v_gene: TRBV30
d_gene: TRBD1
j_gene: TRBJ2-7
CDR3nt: TGTGCCTGGAGTGCCGCACTGTTACAGGGGGCCTTCGTCAAGCAGTACTTC
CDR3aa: CAWSAALLQGAFVKQYF

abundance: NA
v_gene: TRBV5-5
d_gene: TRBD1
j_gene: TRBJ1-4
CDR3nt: TGTGCCAGCAGGATTCGAGGGGGCTACCTTAATGAAAAACTGTTTTTT
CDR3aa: CASRIRGGYLNEKLFF

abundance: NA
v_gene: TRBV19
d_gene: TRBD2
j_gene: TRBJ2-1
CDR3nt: TGTGCCGGTAGTATAGAGGGACTAGCGGGGGCGTTCTACAATGAGCAGTTCTTC
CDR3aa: CAGSIEGLAGAFYNEQFF

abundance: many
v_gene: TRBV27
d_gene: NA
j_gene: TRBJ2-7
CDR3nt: TGTGCCAGCAGCTTGGGACTTCCCTCCCTCTCCTACGAGCAGTACTTC
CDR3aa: CASSLGLPSLSYEQYF

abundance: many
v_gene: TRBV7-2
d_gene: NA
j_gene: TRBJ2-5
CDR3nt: TGTGCCAGCAGCGGTGGTGGCAGGGGGGAAGAGACCCAGTACTTC
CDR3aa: CASSGGGRGEETQYF

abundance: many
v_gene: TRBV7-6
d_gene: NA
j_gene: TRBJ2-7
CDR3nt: TGTGCCAGCAGCTACGGCACGGGTTCCCGTGAAGAGCAGTACTTC
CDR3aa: CASSYGTGSREEQYF

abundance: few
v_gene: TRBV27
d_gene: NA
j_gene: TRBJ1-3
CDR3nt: TGTGCCAGCAGTTCCGTCCTCTCTGGAAACACCATATATTTT
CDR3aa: CASSSVLSGNTIYF

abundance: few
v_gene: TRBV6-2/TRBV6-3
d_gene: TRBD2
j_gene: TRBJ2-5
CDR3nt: TGTGCCAGCAGTAAACTTCGACTAGCTGGTGAGACCCAGTACTTC
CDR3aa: CASSKLRLAGETQYF

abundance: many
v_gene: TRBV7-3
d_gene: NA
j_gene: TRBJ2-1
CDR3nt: TGTGCCAGCAGCATCACCGGGACTGTATACAATGAGCAGTTCTTC
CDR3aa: CASSITGTVYNEQFF

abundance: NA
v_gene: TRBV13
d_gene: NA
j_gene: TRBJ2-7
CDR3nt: TGTGCCAGCAGCTTACTGGAAGTATCCTACGAGCAGTACTTC
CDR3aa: CASSLLEVSYEQYF

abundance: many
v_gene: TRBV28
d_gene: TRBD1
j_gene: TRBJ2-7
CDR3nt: TGTGCCAGCAGTAGCCCCCCGGGACAGGGGTTCTACGAGCAGTACTTC
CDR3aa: CASSSPPGQGFYEQYF

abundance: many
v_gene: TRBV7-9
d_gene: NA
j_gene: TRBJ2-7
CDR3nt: TGTGCCAGCACCATGGGGCCCTACGAGCAGTACTTC
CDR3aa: CASTMGPYEQYF

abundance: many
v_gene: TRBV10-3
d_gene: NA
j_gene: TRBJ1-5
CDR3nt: TGTGCCATCAGTGAACAGGGTTCTAGCAATCAGCCCCAGCATTTT
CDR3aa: CAISEQGSSNQPQHF

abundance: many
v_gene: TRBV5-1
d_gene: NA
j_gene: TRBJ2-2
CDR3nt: TGCGCCAGCAGCCGTACGGACAAGAACACCGGGGAGCTGTTTTTT
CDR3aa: CASSRTDKNTGELFF

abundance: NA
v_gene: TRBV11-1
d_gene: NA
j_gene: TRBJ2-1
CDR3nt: TGTGCCAGCAGCTTAGGGGGCCAGAGCTCCTACAATGGGCAGTTCTTC
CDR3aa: CASSLGGQSSYNGQFF

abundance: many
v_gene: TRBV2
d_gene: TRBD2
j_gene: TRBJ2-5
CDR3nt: TGTGCCAGCAGTGATCCATATAGCGGGGAAGAGACCCAGTACTTC
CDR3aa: CASSDPYSGEETQYF

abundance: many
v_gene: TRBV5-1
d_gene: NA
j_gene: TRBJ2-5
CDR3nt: TGCGCCAGCAGCTCCTCACCGCCAGGCTGGGGAGAGACCCAGTACTTC
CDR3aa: CASSSSPPGWGETQYF

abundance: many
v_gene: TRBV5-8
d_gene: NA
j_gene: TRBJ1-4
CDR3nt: TGTGCCAGCAGCTCCGGACTGACTGAAAAACTGTTTTTT
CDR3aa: CASSSGLTEKLFF

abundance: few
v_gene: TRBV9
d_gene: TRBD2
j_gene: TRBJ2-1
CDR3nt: TGTGCCAGCAGCGCGGGACTAGCGGGGGGTGGTTCCTACAATGAGCAGTTCTTC
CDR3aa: CASSAGLAGGGSYNEQFF

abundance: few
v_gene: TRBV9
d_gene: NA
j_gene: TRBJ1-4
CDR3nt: TGTGCCAGCAGCGACCCCGTGTCGGCAACTAATGAAAAACTGTTTTTT
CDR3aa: CASSDPVSATNEKLFF

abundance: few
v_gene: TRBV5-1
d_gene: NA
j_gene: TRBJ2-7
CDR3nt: TGCGCCAGCAGCCCGTTTGAGGGTGGCTACGAGCAGTACTTC
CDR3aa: CASSPFEGGYEQYF

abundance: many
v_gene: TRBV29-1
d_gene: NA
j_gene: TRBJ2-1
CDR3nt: TGCAGCGTTGACGGAGGGCCTGACAATGAGCAGTTCTTC
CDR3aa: CSVDGGPDNEQFF

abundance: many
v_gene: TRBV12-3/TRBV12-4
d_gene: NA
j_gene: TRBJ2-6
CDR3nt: TGTGCCAGCGGACCCTCGGGCAACGTCCTGACTTTC
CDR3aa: CASGPSGNVLTF

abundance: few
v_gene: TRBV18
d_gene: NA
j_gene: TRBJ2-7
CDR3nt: TGTGCCAGCTCACCACAGGGTAGAAGGGACCCCTACGAGCAGTACTTC
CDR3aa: CASSPQGRRDPYEQYF

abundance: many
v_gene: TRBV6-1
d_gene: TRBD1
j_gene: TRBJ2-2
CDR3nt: TGTGCCAGCAAAACCCGGGACAGTCATTCCGGGGAGCTGTTTTTT
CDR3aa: CASKTRDSHSGELFF

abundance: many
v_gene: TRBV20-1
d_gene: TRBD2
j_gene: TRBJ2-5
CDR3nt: TGCAGTGCTAGAGATACGAGAGCGGGAGTGGTGGAGACCCAGTACTTC
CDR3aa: CSARDTRAGVVETQYF

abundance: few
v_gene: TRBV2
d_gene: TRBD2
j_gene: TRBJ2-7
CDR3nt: TGTGCCACCCTAGGGAGGGAGCGGGAGGGTGCGAACGAGCAGTACTTC
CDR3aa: CATLGREREGANEQYF

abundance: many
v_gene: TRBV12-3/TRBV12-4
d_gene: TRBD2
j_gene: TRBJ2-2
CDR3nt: TGTGCCAGCAACCCGGGACTAGCGTCCGGGGAGCTGTTTTTT
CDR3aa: CASNPGLASGELFF

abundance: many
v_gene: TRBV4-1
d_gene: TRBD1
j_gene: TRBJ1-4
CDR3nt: TGCGCCAGCAGCCAAGACGCCAGACAGGGTGGCGAAAATGAAAAACTGTTTTTT
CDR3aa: CASSQDARQGGENEKLFF

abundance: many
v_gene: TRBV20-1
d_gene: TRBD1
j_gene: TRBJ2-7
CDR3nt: TGCAGTGCTAACCCGGACAGGGGATACTCCTACGAGCAGTACTTC
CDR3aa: CSANPDRGYSYEQYF

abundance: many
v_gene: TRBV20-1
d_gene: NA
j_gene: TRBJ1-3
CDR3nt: TGCAGTGCCATTTTTACTAGGGGTGGAAACACCATATATTTT
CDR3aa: CSAIFTRGGNTIYF

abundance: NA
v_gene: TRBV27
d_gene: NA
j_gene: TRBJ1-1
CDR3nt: TGTGCCAGCAGTTTTAAGGGGGAAAGGGCTGAAGCTTTCTTT
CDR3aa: CASSFKGERAEAFF

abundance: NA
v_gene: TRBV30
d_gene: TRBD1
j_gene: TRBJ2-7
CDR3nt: TGTGCCCGGACAGGGGCCTCAGGCCACGAGCAGTACTTC
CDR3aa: CARTGASGHEQYF

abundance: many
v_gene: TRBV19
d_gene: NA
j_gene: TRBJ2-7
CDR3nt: TGTGCCAGTAGTATAACGCAGGGCTACGAGCAGTACTTC
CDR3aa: CASSITQGYEQYF

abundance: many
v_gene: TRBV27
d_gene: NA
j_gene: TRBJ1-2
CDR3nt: TGTGCCAGCAGTTTAAGTCCCCACTTGCCCAGAGGCTACACCTTC
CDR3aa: CASSLSPHLPRGYTF

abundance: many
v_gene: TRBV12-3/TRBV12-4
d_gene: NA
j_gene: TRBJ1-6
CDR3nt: TGTGCCAGCAGTTATTATAATTCACCCCTCCACTTT
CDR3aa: CASSYYNSPLHF

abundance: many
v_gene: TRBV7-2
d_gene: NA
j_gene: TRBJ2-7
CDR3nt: TGTGCCAGCCGGGGGCCGCACTTAAGCTCCTACGAGCAGTACTTC
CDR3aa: CASRGPHLSSYEQYF

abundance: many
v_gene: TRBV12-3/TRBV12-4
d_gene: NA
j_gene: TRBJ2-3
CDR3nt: TGTGCCAGCAGCCCGGCTGGGCGGACTACCACAGATACGCAGTATTTT
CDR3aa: CASSPAGRTTTDTQYF

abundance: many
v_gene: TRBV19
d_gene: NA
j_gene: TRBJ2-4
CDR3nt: TGTGCCAGTAGTCCCCCCCTCTCCCTGGGCATTCAGTACTTC
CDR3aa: CASSPPLSLGIQYF

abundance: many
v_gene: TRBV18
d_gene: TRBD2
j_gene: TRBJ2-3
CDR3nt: TGTGCCAGCTCACCACAGCGGGGGGTCACAGATACGCAGTATTTT
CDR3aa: CASSPQRGVTDTQYF

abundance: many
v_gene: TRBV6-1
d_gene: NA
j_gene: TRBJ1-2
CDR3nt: TGTGCCAGCAGTGCCCGACGGCAGAAGGGCTACACCTTC
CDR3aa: CASSARRQKGYTF